Presented here are 17 T cell receptor beta chains from one specimen sequenced in a study of neurological immune-mediated disorders. Indicated time point: technical triplicate 2. TCRdb itself ran the 5' RACE reads through MiXCR, one entry per CDR3 protein. The sample lists roughly 57,000 distinct CDR3 sequences, approximately 25% seen once, with about 4.9% in the top ten. The sample consisted of PBMCs. These TCRs come from a man aged 60 to 75 with HTLV-1-associated myelopathy (HAM/TSP).

This clonotype came up many times. The chain carries TRBV14 and TRBJ1-1, with a weak D call TRBD1 (5 bases). Germline V gene data show CDR1 as SGHDN and CDR2 as FVKESK. This CDR3 region has 13 residues. V was cut by 1 base and J by 11 bases, with 14 bases left in between. CDR3 bases: TGTGCCAGCAGCCAAGTTCAGGGATCGTGGGCTTTCTTT. It yields the protein CASSQVQGSWAFF.

The genes are TRBV11-2 and TRBJ2-3; D uncertain. This CDR3 comprises 15 residues. Trimming pared 3 bases from V and 0 bases from J, leaving 10 bases between. Germline V gives CDR1 SGHAT, CDR2 FQNNGV. CDR3 coding DNA: TGTGCCAGCAGCTTCCTCGCGCCGAGCACAGATACGCAGTATTTT. Translation: CASSFLAPSTDTQYF.

This clonotype was counted many times. This chain links TRBV5-1 with TRBJ2-4; weak D call: TRBD2 (6 bases). Trimming took 4 bases from V and 2 from J, leaving 22 bases between them. The germline gives CDR1 SGHRS, CDR2 YFSETQ. The CDR3 is 18 residues long. CDR3 coding DNA: TGCGCCAGCAGCCCAGGGTGGGGCTCCGGAGGGTCCAAAAACATTCAGTACTTC. Translation gives CASSPGWGSGGSKNIQYF.

This clonotype was counted at least ten times. The chain combines TRBV10-3 with TRBJ2-7; TRBD1 matches at 8 bases. The V and J ends lost 2 bases and 3 bases, in that order; junction bases with no gene match: 0. The CDR3 totals 13 residues. Germline lookup yields CDR1 ENHRY and CDR2 SYGVKD. CDR3 region: CAISEGQGYEQYF. As DNA, the CDR3 is TGTGCCATCAGTGAGGGACAGGGCTACGAGCAGTACTTC.

This sequence joins TRBV2 and TRBJ2-3; D assignment may be TRBD1 or TRBD2 (5 bases each). This CDR3 is 15 amino acids long. Trimming stripped 5 bases from V and 7 bases from J, with 19 bases between. The germline V gene has CDR1 SNHLY and CDR2 FYNNEI. The CDR3 nucleotides are TGTGCCAGCAGTACCACAGGTTTATCCGGGAATACGCAGTATTTT. This codes for CASSTTGLSGNTQYF.

CDR3 sequence (DNA): TGTGCCAGCTCGTGCACGGGACAGGGCCCAGATACGCAGTATTTT. This codes for CASSCTGQGPDTQYF. The J gene is TRBJ2-3, the V gene TRBV18; 9 bases are a match to TRBD1. The CDR3 sequence is 15 residues long. Trimming at V came to 6 bases and at J to 4 bases, leaving 8 bases not matched to a gene. CDR1 is KGHSH, CDR2 LQKENI, per germline.

At least ten counts were recorded for this clonotype. This chain uses TRBV20-1 with TRBJ1-2, with 7 bases fitting TRBD1. Per germline, CDR1 DFQATT and CDR2 SNEGSKA (reference sequence). CDR3 length: 13 amino acids. The V gene end was trimmed by 6 bases and the J gene end by 5 bases; junction bases not matched to a gene: 9. CDR3 loop: CSAPGQNDYGYTF. In nucleotides, the CDR3 is TGCAGTGCCCCGGGACAGAATGATTATGGCTACACCTTC.

This clonotype was recorded many times. The rearrangement links TRBV5-1 to TRBJ2-7; D is possibly TRBD2 (5 bases). The V end was cut by 0 bases, the J end by 5 bases, with 6 bases between. Germline lookup yields CDR1 SGHRS and CDR2 YFSETQ. The CDR3 totals 12 residues. The CDR3 protein is CASSLAGNEQYF. CDR3 DNA sequence: TGCGCCAGCAGCTTGGCGGGGAACGAGCAGTACTTC.

This clonotype occurred many times. The V gene is TRBV7-3, the J gene TRBJ2-3, with D hard to call. Germline CDR1 reads SGHTA; CDR2 reads FQGTGA. This CDR3 has 13 amino acids. Trimming took off 0 bases at V and 5 bases at J, with 6 bases between the two ends. CDR3 sequence reads: CASSLTGIDTQYF. The CDR3, as DNA: TGTGCCAGCAGCTTAACCGGCATAGATACGCAGTATTTT. The whole variable domain, filled in from reference TRBV7-3 and TRBJ2-3, reads GAGVSQTPSNKVTEKGKYVELRCDPISGHTALYWYRQSLGQGPEFLIYFQGTGAADDSGLPNDRFFAVRPEGSVSTLKIQRTERGDSAVYLCASSLTGIDTQYFGPGTRLTVL.

Ten or more counts support this clonotype. This sequence joins TRBV7-2 and TRBJ2-6; D uncertain. Between the trimmed V and J ends, which lost 5 bases and 11 bases, there was a span of 13 bases. Germline V CDR1 and CDR2: SGHTA, FQGNSA. The CDR3 has 13 residues. CDR3 sequence reads: CASSARHGDVLTF. CDR3 nucleotide sequence: TGTGCCAGCAGCGCACGACATGGGGACGTCCTGACTTTC.

This clonotype was found many times. This chain links TRBV5-1 with TRBJ1-1; 9 nucleotides match TRBD1. Looked up from germline, CDR1 is SGHRS and CDR2 is YFSETQ. With V trimmed by 4 bases and J by 8 bases, 12 bases remained unmatched. The CDR3 loop spans 15 amino acids. CDR3 nucleotides: TGCGCCAGCAGCCGCTTGGGGACAGGGTTGGGGGAAGCTTTCTTT. Translated, it gives CASSRLGTGLGEAFF.

The chain couples TRBV10-3 to TRBJ2-7; TRBD1 matches at 8 bases. From germline, CDR1 is ENHRY and CDR2 SYGVKD. The CDR3 extends over 17 amino acids. Trimming removed 4 bases from V and 4 bases from J; junction bases left unmatched: 15. CDR3 sequence: CAISGPPDRADFYEQYF. DNA for the CDR3: TGTGCCATCAGTGGACCCCCGGACAGGGCAGACTTTTACGAGCAGTACTTC.

The rearrangement uses TRBV12-3 or TRBV12-4 and TRBJ2-7; 10 nucleotides align to TRBD2. The CDR3 is 14 residues long. V shed 4 bases and J 2 bases; nucleotides not matched to a gene: 2. CDR3 in amino acids: CASSSTSGAYEQYF. As DNA, the CDR3 is TGTGCCAGCAGTTCCACTAGCGGGGCCTACGAGCAGTACTTC.

This clonotype has more than one count but fewer than ten. The gene calls are TRBV2 and TRBJ2-3; 8 positions agree with TRBD2. The ends lost 6 bases at V and 6 bases at J; junction bases unmatched: 11. The CDR3 runs to 15 residues. Germline CDR1 and CDR2: SNHLY and FYNNEI. The CDR3 region is CASSRTGLGADTQYF. In DNA, the CDR3 is TGTGCCAGCAGCCGAACGGGACTAGGTGCCGATACGCAGTATTTT.

This clonotype has at least ten counts. This chain joins TRBV20-1 and TRBJ1-1; possible D gene TRBD1, 6 bases. Trimming cost V 3 bases and J 1 base, with 15 bases left between them. This CDR3 has 15 amino acids. Germline V gene sequence: CDR1 DFQATT, CDR2 SNEGSKA (reference sequence). CDR3 in DNA: TGCAGTGCTAGGGTTGCCAGGGGCCGGAACACTGAAGCTTTCTTT. Translation: CSARVARGRNTEAFF.

This clonotype was observed a few times. J is TRBJ2-7 and V is TRBV4-1; possibly TRBD2 for D (7 bases). The germline CDR1 and CDR2 sequences are MGHRA and YSYEKL. Trimming removed 1 base from V and 2 bases from J, with 12 bases in between. The CDR3 totals 15 residues. The CDR3 protein is CASSQGRGGPYEQYF. The DNA for the CDR3 is TGCGCCAGCAGCCAAGGGAGGGGGGGGCCCTACGAGCAGTACTTC.

The table lists this clonotype with many counts. V is TRBV20-1 and J is TRBJ2-5, with 10 bases that match TRBD2. The V gene's germline CDR1 is DFQATT and CDR2 SNEGSKA (reference sequence). Trimming removed 6 bases from V and 4 bases from J; junction bases left unmatched: 8. The CDR3 covers 14 residues. This chain's CDR3 is CSAQAGGEGETQYF. The CDR3 coding sequence is TGCAGTGCCCAAGCGGGAGGGGAAGGAGAGACCCAGTACTTC.